This is a list of T cell receptor beta chains from one sample in a study of T cells expressing NK-cell markers. TCRdb re-called the 5' RACE reads and shows each CDR3 protein once, DNA omitted. The sample shows about 550,000 distinct CDR3 sequences, and 3% to 4.5% sits with its ten largest clones. Sample: blood T cells: a sorted CD56 or NKG2C T cell subset, CD4+ or CD8+ T cells, or bulk PBMC T cells (not recorded which). Receptors were obtained from a man aged 18 to 30 in good health. The CDR3 runs from the conserved cysteine through the conserved F or W.

TRBV2	TRBJ1-5	CASSESVNQPQHF
TRBV18	TRBJ1-1	CASSPLTGNTEAFF
TRBV9	TRBJ2-1	CASSLGTSGTNEQFF
TRBV4-2	TRBJ2-1	CASSQGGGPNEQFF
TRBV6-6	TRBJ2-7	CASSQTHVREQYF
TRBV20-1	TRBJ2-5	CSARPQPVQETQYF
TRBV11-1	TRBJ2-3	CASSLERLAGVLTNTDTQYF
TRBV12-3/TRBV12-4	TRBJ2-1	CASSFGALPHNEQFF
TRBV7-9	TRBJ2-1	CASSNLAGGPNEQFF
TRBV7-8	TRBJ2-1	CASRYTRVGIEQFF
TRBV9	TRBJ2-5	CASTSGWSGTAETQYF
TRBV7-9	TRBJ1-4	CASSPWTGFATNEKLFF
TRBV6-1	TRBJ1-4	CASSLALDRVHEKLFF
TRBV6-5	TRBJ1-4	CASSYGGLDEKLFF
TRBV6-4	TRBJ2-2	CASSDLQGTSTGELFF
TRBV12-5	TRBJ2-3	CASGYSTGTDTQYF
TRBV20-1	TRBJ1-1	CSAIPGGPKGEAFF
TRBV3-1	TRBJ1-2	CASSPSLHYGYTF
TRBV12-5	TRBJ2-1	CASGAPSSGRGFWDEQFF
TRBV20-1	TRBJ1-2	CSASFGQGDGYTF
TRBV6-2/TRBV6-3	TRBJ2-1	CASSYFQRLYNEQFF
TRBV20-1	TRBJ2-1	CSAKTGMNEQFF
TRBV9	TRBJ1-2	CASNRESYGYTF
TRBV10-3	TRBJ2-6	CAIRSDKSRAGANVLTF
TRBV5-1	TRBJ2-3	CASSYNPGQGADTQYF
TRBV20-1	TRBJ1-2	CSARDGGQRMGGYTF
TRBV7-2	TRBJ2-5	CASSYWTSRSQETQYF
TRBV5-1	TRBJ2-5	CASSSSTSGRAEETQYF
TRBV7-9	TRBJ1-5	CASSVGGTASNQPQHF
TRBV6-2/TRBV6-3	TRBJ2-2	CASIEGGAPGELFF
TRBV14	TRBJ2-1	CASSQGWLAYNEQFF
TRBV5-6	TRBJ2-1	CASSRRDSVMGQFF
TRBV6-2/TRBV6-3	TRBJ2-5	CASTDTSQFVAGSGFQETQYF
TRBV10-3	TRBJ1-6	CAITREIGVSPLHF
TRBV12-3/TRBV12-4	TRBJ2-3	CASGGQGDTQYF
TRBV2	TRBJ2-3	CASSLGRGPDTQYF
TRBV7-2	TRBJ2-4	CASSLASGRAAKNIQYF
TRBV6-1	TRBJ2-1	CASSTSGRAFNEQFF
TRBV11-2	TRBJ2-3	CASSSPQTSWEDMNTQYF
TRBV4-3	TRBJ2-2	CASSPRGGELFF
TRBV5-1	TRBJ2-5	CASTPGTAQETQYF
TRBV12-3/TRBV12-4	TRBJ1-3	CASSLMHGEVSGNTIYF